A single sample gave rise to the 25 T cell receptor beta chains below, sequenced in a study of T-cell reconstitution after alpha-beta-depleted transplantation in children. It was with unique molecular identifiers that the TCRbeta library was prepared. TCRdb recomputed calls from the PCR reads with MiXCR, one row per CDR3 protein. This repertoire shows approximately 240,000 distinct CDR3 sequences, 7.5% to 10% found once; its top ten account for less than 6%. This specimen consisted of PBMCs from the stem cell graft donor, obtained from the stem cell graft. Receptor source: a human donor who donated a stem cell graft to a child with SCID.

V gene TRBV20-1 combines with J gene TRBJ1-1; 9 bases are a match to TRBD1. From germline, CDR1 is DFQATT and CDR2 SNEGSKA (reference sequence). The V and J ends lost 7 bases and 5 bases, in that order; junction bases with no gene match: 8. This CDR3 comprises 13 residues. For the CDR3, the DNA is TGCAGTGTGAACGGGGACAGGGTAACTGAAGCTTTCTTT. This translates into CSVNGDRVTEAFF.

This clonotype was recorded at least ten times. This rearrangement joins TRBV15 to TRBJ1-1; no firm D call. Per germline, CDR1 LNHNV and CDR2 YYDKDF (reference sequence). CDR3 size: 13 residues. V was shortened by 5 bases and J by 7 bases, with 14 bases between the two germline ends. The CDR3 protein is CATSSPGGSEAFF. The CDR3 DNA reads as TGTGCCACCAGCTCCCCAGGCGGCAGTGAAGCTTTCTTT.

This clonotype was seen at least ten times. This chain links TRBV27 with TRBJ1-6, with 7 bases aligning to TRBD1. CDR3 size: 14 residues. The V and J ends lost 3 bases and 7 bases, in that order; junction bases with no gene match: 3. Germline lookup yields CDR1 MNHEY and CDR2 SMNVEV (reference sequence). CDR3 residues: CASSFTGANSPLHF. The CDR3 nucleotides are TGTGCCAGCAGTTTTACAGGGGCCAATTCACCCCTCCACTTT.

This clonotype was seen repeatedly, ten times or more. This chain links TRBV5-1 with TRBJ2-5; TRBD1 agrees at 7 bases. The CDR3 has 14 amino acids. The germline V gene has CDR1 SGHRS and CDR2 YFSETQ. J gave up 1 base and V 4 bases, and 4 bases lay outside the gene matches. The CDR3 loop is CASSGTAFQETQYF. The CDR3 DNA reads TGCGCCAGCAGCGGGACAGCGTTCCAAGAGACCCAGTACTTC.

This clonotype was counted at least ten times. The CDR3 reads CASSDTQGSIGTNEKLFF. CDR3 coding DNA: TGTGCCAGCAGCGACACTCAGGGAAGTATAGGAACTAATGAAAAACTGTTTTTT. This sequence joins TRBV7-2 and TRBJ1-4, with a tentative D call TRBD1 (5 bases). The CDR3 length is 18 residues. The germline V and J ends were trimmed by 5 bases and 1 base, with 20 bases remaining between them. CDR1 is SGHTA and CDR2 is FQGNSA in the germline V gene.

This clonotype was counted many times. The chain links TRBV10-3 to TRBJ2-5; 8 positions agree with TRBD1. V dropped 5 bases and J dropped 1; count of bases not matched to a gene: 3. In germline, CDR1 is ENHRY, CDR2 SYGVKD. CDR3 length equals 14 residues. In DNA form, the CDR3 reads TGTGCCATCAGTCGGACAGGGACCCAAGAGACCCAGTACTTC. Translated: CAISRTGTQETQYF.

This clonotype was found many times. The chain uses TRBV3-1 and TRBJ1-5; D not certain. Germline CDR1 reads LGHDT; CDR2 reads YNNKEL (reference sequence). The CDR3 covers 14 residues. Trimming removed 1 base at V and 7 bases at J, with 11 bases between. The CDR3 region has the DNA TGTGCCAGCAGCCAAGCGGGCTTGGGACAGCCCCAGCATTTT. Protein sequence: CASSQAGLGQPQHF.

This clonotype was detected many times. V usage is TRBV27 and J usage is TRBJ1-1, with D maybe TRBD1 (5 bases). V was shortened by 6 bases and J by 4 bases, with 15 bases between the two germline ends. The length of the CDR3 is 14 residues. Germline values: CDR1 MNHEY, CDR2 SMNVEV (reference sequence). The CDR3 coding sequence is TGTGCCAGCAGATCGGGGGTAGTTGGCACTGAAGCTTTCTTT. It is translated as CASRSGVVGTEAFF.

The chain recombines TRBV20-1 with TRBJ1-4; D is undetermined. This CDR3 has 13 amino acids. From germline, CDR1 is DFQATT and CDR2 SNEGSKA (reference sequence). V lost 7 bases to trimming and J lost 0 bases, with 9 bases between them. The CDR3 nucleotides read TGCAGTGTCTTCACGCCAACTAATGAAAAACTGTTTTTT. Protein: CSVFTPTNEKLFF.

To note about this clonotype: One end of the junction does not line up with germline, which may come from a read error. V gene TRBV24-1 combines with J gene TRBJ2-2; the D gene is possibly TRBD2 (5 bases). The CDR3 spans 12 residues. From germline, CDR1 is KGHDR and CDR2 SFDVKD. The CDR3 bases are TGTGCCACCAGTGATTACCATGGGGAGATGTTTTTT. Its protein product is CATSDYHGEMFF.

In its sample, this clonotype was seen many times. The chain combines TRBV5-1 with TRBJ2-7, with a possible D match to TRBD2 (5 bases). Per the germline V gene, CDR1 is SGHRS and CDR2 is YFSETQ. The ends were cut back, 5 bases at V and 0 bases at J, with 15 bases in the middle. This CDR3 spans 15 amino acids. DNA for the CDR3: TGCGCCAGCAGGGGTCCGAGGGCAAGCTCCTACGAGCAGTACTTC. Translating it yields CASRGPRASSYEQYF.

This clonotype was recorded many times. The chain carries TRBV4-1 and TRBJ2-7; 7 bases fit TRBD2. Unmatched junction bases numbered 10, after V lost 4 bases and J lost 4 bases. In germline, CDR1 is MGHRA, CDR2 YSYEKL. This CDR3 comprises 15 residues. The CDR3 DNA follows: TGCGCCAGCAGCCTTTGGGGAGGGGATTGGTACGAGCAGTACTTC. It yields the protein CASSLWGGDWYEQYF.

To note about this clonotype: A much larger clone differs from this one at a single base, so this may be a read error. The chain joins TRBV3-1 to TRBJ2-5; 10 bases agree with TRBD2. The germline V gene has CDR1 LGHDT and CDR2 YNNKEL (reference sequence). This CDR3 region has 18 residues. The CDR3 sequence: CACSQDGGSGGPRETQYF. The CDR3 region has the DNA TGTGCCTGCAGCCAAGATGGCGGTAGCGGGGGGCCGAGGGAGACCCAGTACTTC.

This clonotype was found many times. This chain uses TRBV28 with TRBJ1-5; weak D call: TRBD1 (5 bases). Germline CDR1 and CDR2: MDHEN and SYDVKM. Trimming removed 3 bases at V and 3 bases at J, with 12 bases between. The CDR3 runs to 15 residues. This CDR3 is CASSFLGGDNQPQHF. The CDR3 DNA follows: TGTGCCAGCAGTTTTTTGGGGGGTGACAATCAGCCCCAGCATTTT.

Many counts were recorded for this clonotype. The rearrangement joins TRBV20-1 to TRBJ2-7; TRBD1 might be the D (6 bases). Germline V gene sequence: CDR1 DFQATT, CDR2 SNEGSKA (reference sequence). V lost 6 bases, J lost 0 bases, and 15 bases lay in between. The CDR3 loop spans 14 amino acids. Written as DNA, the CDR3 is TGCAGTGCCTCAATGGACAGCTTCTCCTACGAGCAGTACTTC. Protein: CSASMDSFSYEQYF.

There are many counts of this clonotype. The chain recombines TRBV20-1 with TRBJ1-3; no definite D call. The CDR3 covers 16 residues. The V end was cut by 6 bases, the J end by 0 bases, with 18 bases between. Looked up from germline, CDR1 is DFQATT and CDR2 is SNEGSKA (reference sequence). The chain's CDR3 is CSALSTPRHSGNTIYF. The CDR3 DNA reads TGCAGTGCCTTGTCTACACCGCGACACTCTGGAAACACCATATATTTT.

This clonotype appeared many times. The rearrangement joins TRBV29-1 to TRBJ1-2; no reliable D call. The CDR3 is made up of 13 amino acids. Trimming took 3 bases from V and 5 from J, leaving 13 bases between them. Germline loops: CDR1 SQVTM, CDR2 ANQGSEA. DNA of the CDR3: TGCAGCGTTGAGGGCGGGGTTGGGTATGGCTACACCTTC. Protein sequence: CSVEGGVGYGYTF. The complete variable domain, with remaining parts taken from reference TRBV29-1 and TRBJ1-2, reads SAVISQKPSRDICQRGTSLTIQCQVDSQVTMMFWYRQQPGQSLTLIATANQGSEATYESGFVIDKFPISRPNLTFSTLTVSNMSPEDSSIYLCSVEGGVGYGYTFGSGTRLTVV.

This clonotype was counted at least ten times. The chain's CDR3 is CASSERVGGGEQYF. The DNA of the CDR3 is TGTGCCAGCAGTGAACGAGTGGGAGGGGGCGAGCAGTACTTC. The chain combines TRBV2 with TRBJ2-7, with D perhaps TRBD2 (7 bases). The CDR3 extends over 14 amino acids. The ends were cut back, 2 bases at V and 6 bases at J, with 14 bases in the middle. From germline, CDR1 is SNHLY and CDR2 FYNNEI.

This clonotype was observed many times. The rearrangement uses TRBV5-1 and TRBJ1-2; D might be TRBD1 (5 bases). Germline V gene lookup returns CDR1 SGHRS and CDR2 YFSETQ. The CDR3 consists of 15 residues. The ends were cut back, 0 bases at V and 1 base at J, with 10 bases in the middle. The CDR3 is CASSLERDLNYGYTF. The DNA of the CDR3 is TGCGCCAGCAGCTTGGAGCGGGACCTTAACTATGGCTACACCTTC.

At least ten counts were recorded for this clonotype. The CDR3 reads CASSLGISSEAFF. The CDR3 DNA reads TGCGCCAGCAGCTTAGGGATTTCTTCTGAAGCTTTCTTT. J is TRBJ1-1 and V is TRBV5-1; D is undetermined. This CDR3 contains 13 residues. V was cut by 2 bases and J by 6 bases, with 11 bases left in between. The germline V gene encodes CDR1 SGHRS and CDR2 YFSETQ.

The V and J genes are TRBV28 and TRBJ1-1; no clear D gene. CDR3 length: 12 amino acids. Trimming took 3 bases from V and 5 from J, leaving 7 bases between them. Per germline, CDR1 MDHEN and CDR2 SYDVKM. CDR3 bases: TGTGCCAGCAGTTTGTTTGGTACTGAAGCTTTCTTT. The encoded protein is CASSLFGTEAFF. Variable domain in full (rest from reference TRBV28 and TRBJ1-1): DVKVTQSSRYLVKRTGEKVFLECVQDMDHENMFWYRQDPGLGLRLIYFSYDVKMKEKGDIPEGYSVSREKKERFSLILESASTNQTSMYLCASSLFGTEAFFGQGTRLTVV.

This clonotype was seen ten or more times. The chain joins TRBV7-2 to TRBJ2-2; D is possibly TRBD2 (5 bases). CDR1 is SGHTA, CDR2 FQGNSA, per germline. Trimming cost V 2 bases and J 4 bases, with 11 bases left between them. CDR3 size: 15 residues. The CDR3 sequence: CASSLNPGSTGELFF. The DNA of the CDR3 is TGTGCCAGCAGCTTAAATCCTGGGAGCACCGGGGAGCTGTTTTTT.

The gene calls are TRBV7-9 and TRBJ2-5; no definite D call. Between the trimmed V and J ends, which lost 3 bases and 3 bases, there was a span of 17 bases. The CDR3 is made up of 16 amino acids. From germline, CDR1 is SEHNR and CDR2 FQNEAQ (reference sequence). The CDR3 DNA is TGTGCCAGCAGCTTGGTGCCGAACGAAAGTGAAGAGACCCAGTACTTC. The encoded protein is CASSLVPNESEETQYF.

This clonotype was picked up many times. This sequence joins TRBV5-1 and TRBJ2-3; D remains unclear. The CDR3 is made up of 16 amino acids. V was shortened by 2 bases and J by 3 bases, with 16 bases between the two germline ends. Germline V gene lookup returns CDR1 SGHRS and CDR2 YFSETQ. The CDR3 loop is CASSFGFAMGTDTQYF. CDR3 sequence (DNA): TGCGCCAGCAGCTTTGGTTTCGCGATGGGTACAGATACGCAGTATTTT.

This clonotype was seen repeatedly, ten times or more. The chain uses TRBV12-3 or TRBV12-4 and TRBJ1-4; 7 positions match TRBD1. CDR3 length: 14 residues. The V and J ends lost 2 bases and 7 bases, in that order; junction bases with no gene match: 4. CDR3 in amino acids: CASSLLAGGEKLFF. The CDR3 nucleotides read TGTGCCAGCAGTTTACTGGCAGGGGGTGAAAAACTGTTTTTT.